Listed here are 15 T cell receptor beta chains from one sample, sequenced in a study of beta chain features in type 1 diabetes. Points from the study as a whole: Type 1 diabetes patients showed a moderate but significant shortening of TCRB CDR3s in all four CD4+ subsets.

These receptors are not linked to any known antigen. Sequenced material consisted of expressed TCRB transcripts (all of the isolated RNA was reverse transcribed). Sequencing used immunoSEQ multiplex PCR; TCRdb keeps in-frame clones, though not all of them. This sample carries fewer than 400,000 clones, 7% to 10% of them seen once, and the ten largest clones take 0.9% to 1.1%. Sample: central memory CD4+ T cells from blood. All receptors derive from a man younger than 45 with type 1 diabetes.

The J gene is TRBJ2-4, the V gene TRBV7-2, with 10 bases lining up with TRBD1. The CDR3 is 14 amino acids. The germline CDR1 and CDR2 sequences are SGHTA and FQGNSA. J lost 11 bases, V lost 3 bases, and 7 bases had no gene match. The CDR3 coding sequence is TGTGCCAGCAGCTTGGACAGGGGGAGAGGATTTCAGTACTTC. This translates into CASSLDRGRGFQYF.

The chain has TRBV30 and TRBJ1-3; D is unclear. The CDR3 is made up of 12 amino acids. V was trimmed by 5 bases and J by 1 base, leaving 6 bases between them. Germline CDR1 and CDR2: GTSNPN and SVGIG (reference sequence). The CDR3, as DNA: TGTGCCTGGGACGGATCTGGAAACACCATATATTTT. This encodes CAWDGSGNTIYF.

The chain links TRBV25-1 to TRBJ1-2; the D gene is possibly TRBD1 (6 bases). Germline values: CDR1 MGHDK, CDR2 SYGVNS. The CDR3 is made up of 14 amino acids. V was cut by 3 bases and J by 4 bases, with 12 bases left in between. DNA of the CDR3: TGTGCCAGCAGTGACTCAGGGGACCCCTATGGCTACACCTTC. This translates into CASSDSGDPYGYTF.

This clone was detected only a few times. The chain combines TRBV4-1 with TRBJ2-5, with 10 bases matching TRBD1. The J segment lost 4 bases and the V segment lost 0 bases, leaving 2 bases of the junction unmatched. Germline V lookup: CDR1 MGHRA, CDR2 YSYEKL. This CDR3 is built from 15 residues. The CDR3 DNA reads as TGCGCCAGCAGCCAAGATGGACAGGGGGTAGAGACCCAGTACTTC. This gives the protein CASSQDGQGVETQYF.

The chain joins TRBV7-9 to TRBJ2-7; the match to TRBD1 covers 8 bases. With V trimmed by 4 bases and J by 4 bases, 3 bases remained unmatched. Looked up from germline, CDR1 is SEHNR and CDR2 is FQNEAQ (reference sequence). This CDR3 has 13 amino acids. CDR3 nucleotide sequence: TGTGCCAGCAGCTGGACAGGGAAATACGAGCAGTACTTC. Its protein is CASSWTGKYEQYF.

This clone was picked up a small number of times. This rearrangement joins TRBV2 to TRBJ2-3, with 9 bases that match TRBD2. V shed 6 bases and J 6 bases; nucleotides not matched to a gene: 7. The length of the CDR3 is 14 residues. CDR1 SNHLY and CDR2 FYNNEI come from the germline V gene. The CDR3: CASSRELAGDTQYF. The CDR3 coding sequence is TGTGCCAGCAGCCGGGAACTAGCGGGCGATACGCAGTATTTT.

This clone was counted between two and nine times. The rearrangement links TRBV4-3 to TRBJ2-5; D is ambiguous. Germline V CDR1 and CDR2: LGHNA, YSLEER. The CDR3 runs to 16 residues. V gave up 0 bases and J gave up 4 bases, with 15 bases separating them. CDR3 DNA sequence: TGCGCCAGCAGCCAAGATACTGCGCGTTCAGGAGAGACCCAGTACTTC. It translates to CASSQDTARSGETQYF.

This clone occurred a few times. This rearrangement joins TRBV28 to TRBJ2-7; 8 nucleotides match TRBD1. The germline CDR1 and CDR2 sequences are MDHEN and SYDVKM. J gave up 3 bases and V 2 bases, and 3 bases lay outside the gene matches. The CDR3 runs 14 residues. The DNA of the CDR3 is TGTGCCAGCAGTTTAACGGACAGGGTCTACGAGCAGTACTTC. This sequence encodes CASSLTDRVYEQYF.

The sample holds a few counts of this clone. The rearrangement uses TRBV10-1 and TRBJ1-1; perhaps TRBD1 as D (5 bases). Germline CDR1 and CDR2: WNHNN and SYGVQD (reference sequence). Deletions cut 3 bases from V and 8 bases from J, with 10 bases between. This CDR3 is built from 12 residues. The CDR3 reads CASSDGDEEAFF. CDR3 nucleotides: TGCGCCAGCAGTGACGGGGACGAGGAAGCTTTCTTT.

The DNA for the CDR3 is TGTGCCAGCAGCCCCGGTATAACCAGAGACTATGGCTACACCTTC. Translating it yields CASSPGITRDYGYTF. The chain employs TRBV6-5 and TRBJ1-2; D is undetermined. The V and J ends lost 6 bases and 3 bases respectively, with 17 bases between them. CDR3 length: 15 amino acids. Germline assignment: CDR1 MNHEY and CDR2 SVGAGI.

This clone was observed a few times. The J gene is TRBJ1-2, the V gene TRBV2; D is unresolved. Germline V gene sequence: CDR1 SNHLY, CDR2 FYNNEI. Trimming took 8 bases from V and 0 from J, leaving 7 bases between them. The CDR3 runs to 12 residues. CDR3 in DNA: TGTGCCAGCTCGGGAGCTAACTATGGCTACACCTTC. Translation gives CASSGANYGYTF.

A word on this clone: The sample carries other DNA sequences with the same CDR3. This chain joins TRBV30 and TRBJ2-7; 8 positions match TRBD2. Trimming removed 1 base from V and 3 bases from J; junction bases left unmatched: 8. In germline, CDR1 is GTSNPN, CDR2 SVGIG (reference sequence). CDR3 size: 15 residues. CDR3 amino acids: CAWSGQRGSYYEQYF. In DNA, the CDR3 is TGTGCCTGGAGTGGGCAGCGGGGGAGTTACTACGAGCAGTACTTC.

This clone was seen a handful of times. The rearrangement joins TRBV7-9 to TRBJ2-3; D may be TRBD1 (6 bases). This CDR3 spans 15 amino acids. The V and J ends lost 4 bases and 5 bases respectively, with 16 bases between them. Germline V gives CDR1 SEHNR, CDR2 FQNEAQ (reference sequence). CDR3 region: CASSSTGKGKDTQYF. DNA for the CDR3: TGTGCCAGCAGCTCTACAGGGAAGGGTAAAGATACGCAGTATTTT.

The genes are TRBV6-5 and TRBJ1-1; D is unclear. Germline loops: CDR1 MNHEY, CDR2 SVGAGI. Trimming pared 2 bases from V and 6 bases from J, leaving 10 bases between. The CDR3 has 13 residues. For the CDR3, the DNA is TGTGCCAGCAGTTACGGTGGAGAAGCTGAAGCTTTCTTT. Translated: CASSYGGEAEAFF.

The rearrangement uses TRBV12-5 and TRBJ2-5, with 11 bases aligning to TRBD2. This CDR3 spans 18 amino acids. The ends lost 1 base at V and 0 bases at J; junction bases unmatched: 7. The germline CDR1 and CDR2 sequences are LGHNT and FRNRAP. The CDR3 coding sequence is TGTGCTAGTGGTTTGGGTCTAGCGGGGGGTCAGTACCAAGAGACCCAGTACTTC. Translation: CASGLGLAGGQYQETQYF.